The rows below give T cell receptor beta chains drawn from one sample of a study of human T cells and chemical hapten exposure. TCRdb re-called the RACE reads through MiXCR, storing one row per CDR3 protein. Of about 260,000 distinct CDR3 sequences listed, approximately 8.6% are singletons. Sequenced here: whole blood, sampled in connection with sensitization to the hapten diphenylcyclopropenone (DPC). The receptors were gathered from a woman between 40 and 55 years old with alopecia areata. Some clones in this sample may be carry-over from other donors' samples. Both conserved end residues are part of each CDR3. Fields, in order: V gene, J gene, clone size, D gene, CDR3 DNA, CDR3 protein. D genes are given only for firm matches. Size tells how often a clone was seen (once, few, many) or the class of an expanded clone, and some rows leave it out.

TRBV20-1	TRBJ2-2	-	TRBD2	TGCAGTGCTAGGTTAGCGGGAGAGAGCACCGGGGAGCTGTTTTTT	CSARLAGESTGELFF
TRBV9	TRBJ2-3	few	-	TGTGCCAGCAGCTCGCATAGGGGCACAGATACGCAGTATTTT	CASSSHRGTDTQYF
TRBV9	TRBJ2-6	many	-	TGTGCCAGCAGCGCACACATTCCGACGGGCAAGACGGACCTGCTCTCTGGGGCCAACGTCCTGACTTTC	CASSAHIPTGKTDLLSGANVLTF
TRBV10-3	TRBJ2-1	-	-	TGTGCCATCGGAAATTACAATGAGCAGTTCTTC	CAIGNYNEQFF
TRBV5-6	TRBJ2-6	many	-	TGTGCCAGCAGCTCCTCATCTGGGGCCAACGTCCTGACTTTC	CASSSSSGANVLTF
TRBV4-3	TRBJ2-1	many	-	TGCGCCAGCAGCCAAGATGGGCAGTTATACAATGAGCAGTTCTTC	CASSQDGQLYNEQFF
TRBV11-3	TRBJ2-7	many	TRBD1	TGTGCCAGCAGCTTAGGACAGGGGGCCGCCGAGCAGTACTTC	CASSLGQGAAEQYF
TRBV9	TRBJ2-3	few	TRBD1	TGTGCCAGCAGCGTAGGAGACAGGGTTCCAGATACGCAGTATTTT	CASSVGDRVPDTQYF
TRBV4-2	TRBJ1-1	few	-	TGTGCCAGCAGCCAAGTAGGGGGTACGACTGAAGCTTTCTTT	CASSQVGGTTEAFF
TRBV20-1	TRBJ1-1	-	-	TGCAGTGCTAGAGTGGCAGGGGCTAACACTGAAGCTTTCTTT	CSARVAGANTEAFF
TRBV7-8	TRBJ2-5	few	-	TGTGCCAGCAGCTTATTGGGCCAGGGTCGGGTTGGAGAGACCCAGTACTTC	CASSLLGQGRVGETQYF
TRBV12-3/TRBV12-4	TRBJ2-7	-	TRBD2	TGTGCCAGCAGCCTCTCTAGCGGGAGCCTCTACGAGCAGTACTTC	CASSLSSGSLYEQYF
TRBV20-1	TRBJ1-5	many	-	TGCAGTGCCGTAGGTTTGGGCAATGGGCCCCAGCATTTT	CSAVGLGNGPQHF
TRBV20-1	TRBJ2-1	-	-	TGCAGTGCTAGAGATTGGAGTGAGCAGTTCTTC	CSARDWSEQFF
TRBV28	TRBJ2-6	many	-	TGTGCCAGCAGTTTGGGAGCCGGGGCCAACGTCCTGACTTTC	CASSLGAGANVLTF
TRBV27	TRBJ2-5	-	-	TGTGCCAGCAGTCTAGCCGGGACCATCTTTGAGACCCAGTACTTC	CASSLAGTIFETQYF
TRBV6-5	TRBJ2-2	many	-	TGTGCCAGCAGGCGACTAGGAAACGCCGGGGAGCTGTTTTTT	CASRRLGNAGELFF
TRBV7-2	TRBJ1-5	many	-	TGTGCCAGCAGCCGGACCTCAACTGGGAATCAGCCCCAGCATTTT	CASSRTSTGNQPQHF
TRBV9	TRBJ2-5	few	-	TGTGCCAGCAGCACAGACGCATACCAAGAGACCCAGTACTTC	CASSTDAYQETQYF
TRBV29-1	TRBJ2-7	-	TRBD1	TGCAGCGCCACAAGACAGGGGTCAGCGAATAACCGCTACGAGCAGTACTTC	CSATRQGSANNRYEQYF
TRBV28	TRBJ2-1	-	TRBD2	TGTGCCAGCAGTAAGGGACTAGCGGGGTTATTTAATGAGCAGTTCTTC	CASSKGLAGLFNEQFF
TRBV12-3/TRBV12-4	TRBJ2-3	many	TRBD1	TGTGCCAGCAGACGGGACAGGGGGTACACAGATACGCAGTATTTT	CASRRDRGYTDTQYF
TRBV20-1	TRBJ1-1	-	-	TGCAGTGCTAGCTTACAAATGAACACTGAAGCTTTCTTT	CSASLQMNTEAFF
TRBV12-3/TRBV12-4	TRBJ2-2	few	TRBD2	TGTGCCAGCAGTGCGCAGCGGGGAGGCGGGGAGCTGTTTTTT	CASSAQRGGGELFF
TRBV29-1	TRBJ2-1	-	TRBD2	TGCAGCGTTGTTGAGGCTAGCGGGCCTTCCTACAATGAGCAGTTCTTC	CSVVEASGPSYNEQFF
TRBV6-2/TRBV6-3	TRBJ2-7	-	-	TGTGCCAGCAGTTACCCAACTTCGGGGTTCTCCTACGAGCAGTACTTC	CASSYPTSGFSYEQYF
TRBV4-1	TRBJ2-2	-	-	TGCGCCAGCAGCCAAGTTCCCGGGGAGCTGTTTTTT	CASSQVPGELFF
TRBV5-5	TRBJ2-5	many	-	TGTGCCAGCAGCTTGGCGGTGGGGAGGCAAGAGACCCAGTACTTC	CASSLAVGRQETQYF
TRBV7-2	TRBJ2-7	-	-	TGTGCCAGCAGCTCGGGACTTTTCTCCTACGAGCAGTACTTC	CASSSGLFSYEQYF
TRBV12-3/TRBV12-4	TRBJ1-1	-	-	TGTGCCAGCAGCAGAAGGGTTCGGGACACTGAAGCTTTCTTT	CASSRRVRDTEAFF
TRBV29-1	TRBJ2-7	many	-	TGCAGCGCTCGGACGAGGGCCCCATACGAGCAGTACTTC	CSARTRAPYEQYF
TRBV7-2	TRBJ2-3	many	-	TGTGCCAGCAGCTTGTTGGGGGACTTATCAGATACGCAGTATTTT	CASSLLGDLSDTQYF
TRBV6-2/TRBV6-3	TRBJ1-2	few	-	TGTGCCAGCCGTCTGGAGGGCAACTATGGCTACACCTTC	CASRLEGNYGYTF
TRBV12-3/TRBV12-4	TRBJ1-2	few	-	TGTGCCAGCAGTCCCAGGGATGGCTACACCTTC	CASSPRDGYTF
TRBV24-1	TRBJ2-6	-	TRBD1	TGTGCCACCAGTGAGTCCCGGGACAGGGCCTCTGGGGCCAACGTCCTGACTTTC	CATSESRDRASGANVLTF
TRBV5-1	TRBJ2-3	many	-	TGCGCCAGCAGCTTGGGCGCTAGCGCTAGCACAGATACGCAGTATTTT	CASSLGASASTDTQYF
TRBV5-1	TRBJ2-7	-	TRBD2	TGCGCCAGCAGCAGGGGGACTAGCGGGACACCCCACCTCGAGCAGTACTTC	CASSRGTSGTPHLEQYF
TRBV12-3/TRBV12-4	TRBJ2-3	many	-	TGTGCCAGCAGCTTAGGAGATACGCAGTATTTT	CASSLGDTQYF
TRBV7-9	TRBJ2-1	-	-	TGTGCCAGCAGCTTAGGCCGGATCTCCTACAATGAGCAGTTCTTC	CASSLGRISYNEQFF
TRBV6-5	TRBJ1-4	many	TRBD1	TGTGCCAGCAGTTACGGGACAGGGGGGAGCGAAAAACTGTTTTTT	CASSYGTGGSEKLFF
TRBV5-1	TRBJ2-1	few	-	TGCGCCAGCAGCTGGAAGACAGGGACTGGGCAGTTCTTC	CASSWKTGTGQFF
TRBV4-3	TRBJ1-4	many	-	TGCGCCAGCAGCCAAGATGGTAGGGGCGGGGAAAAACTGTTTTTT	CASSQDGRGGEKLFF
TRBV6-5	TRBJ2-1	-	TRBD2	TGTGCCAGCAGAAGGGGTAGTGGGCTAGCGGCCTCCAATGAGCAGTTCTTC	CASRRGSGLAASNEQFF
TRBV7-9	TRBJ2-7	-	TRBD1	TGTGCCAGCAGCTCTGGACAGGGGAGCGACGAGCAGTACTTC	CASSSGQGSDEQYF
TRBV20-1	TRBJ2-7	-	-	TGCAGTGCTCGAGATCCCGGGACTCCCTACGAGCAGTACTTC	CSARDPGTPYEQYF
TRBV4-3	TRBJ1-2	-	TRBD1	TGCGCCAGCAGCCACGGACAGGGCTTTCGTTATGGCTACACCTTC	CASSHGQGFRYGYTF
TRBV28	TRBJ2-7	few	TRBD2	TGTGCCAGCAGTTTAGGATTAGTAGGCGGGAGTACTTCCTACGAGCAGTACTTC	CASSLGLVGGSTSYEQYF
TRBV7-9	TRBJ2-6	-	TRBD1	TGTGCCAGCAGCCGTTCGACAGGGGGCTCTGGGGCCAACGTCCTGACTTTC	CASSRSTGGSGANVLTF
TRBV29-1	TRBJ1-2	few	-	TGCAGCGGCAGGGACCGCGTTAACTATGGCTACACCTTC	CSGRDRVNYGYTF
TRBV7-6	TRBJ2-1	-	TRBD2	TGTGCCAGCAGCCCGCGGGAGGCCAATGAGCAGTTCTTC	CASSPREANEQFF
TRBV4-1	TRBJ2-2	few	TRBD1	TGCGCCAGCAGCCTCGCCGGACAGGGGCGGGGCGGGGAGCTGTTTTTT	CASSLAGQGRGGELFF